Listed below are T cell receptor beta chains from one sample, sequenced in a study of blood T cell repertoires in COVID-19. Assay used: immunoSEQ multiplex PCR; TCRdb lists only in-frame clones, some missing. The sample carries hundreds of thousands of clones, around 90% recorded once. Sequenced sample: PBMCs or T cells enriched from blood (not recorded which). These receptors were collected from a man between 60 and 75 years old who had recovered from COVID-19. Each CDR3 is given without its conserved first and last residue. Fields, in order: V gene, CDR3 protein.

>TRBV30
AWSVGGSSYEQY
>TRBV7-9
ASSLREEPPPWETQY
>TRBV11-2
ASSLDSDLVYGYT
>TRBV19
ASSKRGGDGRYSNQPQH
>TRBV11-2
ASSLVDYVQETQY
>TRBV7-9
ASSPRTEEQF
>TRBV19
ASMLGTGNSPLH
>TRBV7-2
ASSSMTGGVDQ
>TRBV30
AWSVWQGGQPQH
>TRBV14
ASSQGTILQF